The present entry profiles one T cell receptor beta chain with its context. The antigen remains unidentified. This sample is drawn from a study of cytomegalovirus exposure and HLA in healthy donors. Study results and caveats: The dataset shows that most TCR sequences were rare, while some public TCRs occurred in many donors. It was likely that a cluster of highly shared sequence variants was a sequencing artifact.

The CDR3 is made up of 15 amino acids. Germline V gene sequence: CDR1 SEHNR, CDR2 FQNEAQ (reference sequence). PCR was performed using 60 Vbeta and 13 Jbeta primers. Profiling relied on immunoSEQ multiplex PCR, and the TCRdb table lists in-frame clones only, not all of them. In the table there are fewer than 70,000 clones, about 80% of which are singletons. The material sequenced was PBMCs. The chain combines TRBV7-9 with TRBJ2-5; weak D call: TRBD1 (6 bases). Matching the DNA end better, TRBJ2-7 makes the J call doubtful. The sequence derives from a human donor in good health. The DNA for the CDR3 is TGTGCCAGCAGCATACGGGACACGTCGGCCTACGAGCAGTACTTC. This gives the protein CASSIRDTSAYEQYF.